The source of this TCR beta chain is a study of neoadjuvant nivolumab and ipilimumab in lung cancer. Study conclusions and caveats: Blood richness before therapy tracked richness in tumors resected after neoadjuvant therapy. TCR receptors were sequenced in few samples.

Assay: immunoSEQ multiplex PCR; the TCRdb copy retains only in-frame clones and omits some. The sample has fewer than 15,000 clones, nearly 97% seen once. Remarks on this clone: What it recognizes is unknown.

The V end was cut by 4 bases, the J end by 3 bases, with 26 bases between. The germline gives CDR1 SGHNT, CDR2 YYREEE (reference sequence). CDR3 size: 18 residues. Material: peripheral blood, obtained after neoadjuvant nivolumab, alone or with ipilimumab, at or shortly before surgery. This chain connects TRBV5-4 to TRBJ2-7, with a weak D call TRBD2 (5 bases). The clonotype comes from an adult with non-small cell lung cancer. CDR3 residues: CASSAPGDSFKGDYEQYF. As DNA, the CDR3 is TGTGCCAGCAGCGCCCCTGGGGATTCGTTTAAGGGAGACTACGAGCAGTACTTC.